This T cell receptor beta chain stems from a study of shared clonotypes between healthy human individuals. Repertoires were generated with immunoSEQ multiplex PCR, while TCRdb's copy carries only in-frame clones and drops some. This sample has around 700,000 clones, with roughly 70% found just once. CDR1 and CDR2 (germline): MDHEN, SYDVKM. V lost 2 bases and J lost 2; bases outside the gene matches: 3. The CDR3 covers 15 residues. This chain links TRBV28 with TRBJ1-5, with TRBD1 matching 7 bases. This TCR came from a woman aged 30 to 39 in good health. The sequencing sample was made of memory CD4+ T cells sorted from blood. Subset of the sample: CD45RA-negative fraction. CDR3 nucleotides: TGTGCCAGCAGTTTAATAGGGACAGGCAATCAGCCCCAGCATTTT. Its translation: CASSLIGTGNQPQHF.